A single sample is the source of the 30 T cell receptor beta chains below, sequenced in a study of T cell changes during pregnancy in multiple sclerosis. Profiling relied on immunoSEQ multiplex PCR, and the TCRdb table lists in-frame clones only, not all of them. The data contain about 67,000 clones, around 90% of them singletons. The sample in question was peripheral blood, obtained in the first trimester of pregnancy. These receptor sequences come from a female donor in good health, enrolled as a control in a pregnancy study.

In this sample, this clone turned up once. The chain recombines TRBV6-6 with TRBJ2-2, with D possibly TRBD2 on 5 matching bases. Germline CDR1 MNHNY, CDR2 SVGAGI (reference sequence). There are 16 residues in the CDR3. V lost 9 bases and J lost 6, with 23 bases in between. CDR3 DNA: TGTGCCAGTACCTCCCCCTCGGGAAGGCCCCCCGGGGAGCTGTTTTTT. It is translated as CASTSPSGRPPGELFF.

The chain couples TRBV5-1 to TRBJ2-1; TRBD2 agrees at 10 bases. CDR1 and CDR2 (germline): SGHRS, YFSETQ. The CDR3 consists of 14 residues. V shed 6 bases and J 7 bases; nucleotides not matched to a gene: 7. The CDR3 reads CASTSAGGVNEQFF. Here the CDR3 DNA reads TGCGCCAGCACCTCAGCGGGAGGGGTAAATGAGCAGTTCTTC.

This rearrangement joins TRBV27 to TRBJ1-2; the D is unclear. Trimming took off 4 bases at V and 4 bases at J, with 13 bases between the two ends. Germline CDR1 and CDR2: MNHEY and SMNVEV (reference sequence). This CDR3 is 14 amino acids long. This chain's CDR3 is CASSSTDLAYGYTF. CDR3 in DNA: TGTGCCAGCAGTTCCACGGACCTAGCCTATGGCTACACCTTC.

This rearrangement joins TRBV20-1 to TRBJ1-2, with D perhaps TRBD1 (5 bases). The CDR3 consists of 11 residues. Germline-derived CDR1 and CDR2 are DFQATT and SNEGSKA (reference sequence). Trimming stripped 5 bases from V and 6 bases from J, with 10 bases between. The CDR3 DNA reads as TGCAGTGCTTTCGGACATAATGGCTACACCTTC. This codes for CSAFGHNGYTF.

The rearrangement uses TRBV2 and TRBJ2-3, with D tentatively TRBD1 (6 bases). Trimming cost V 7 bases and J 1 base, with 15 bases left between them. Germline V lookup: CDR1 SNHLY, CDR2 FYNNEI. The CDR3 loop spans 15 amino acids. The CDR3, as DNA: TGTGCCAGCACCCTAAGACAGGTTGGCACAGATACGCAGTATTTT. It specifies CASTLRQVGTDTQYF.

The chain joins TRBV2 to TRBJ2-1; TRBD1 aligns across 10 bases. The germline V gene has CDR1 SNHLY and CDR2 FYNNEI. The V gene end was trimmed by 3 bases and the J gene end by 4 bases; junction bases not matched to a gene: 0. The CDR3 has 14 amino acids. CDR3 loop: CASSEGQGYNEQFF. The CDR3 coding sequence is TGTGCCAGCAGTGAGGGACAGGGGTACAATGAGCAGTTCTTC.

The DNA for the CDR3 is TGTGCCAGCAGCTTATGGCCTAGCGGGAGCTACGAGCAGTACTTC. Encoded protein: CASSLWPSGSYEQYF. The J gene is TRBJ2-7, the V gene TRBV7-2; 10 nucleotides match TRBD2. The CDR3 is 15 amino acids. The V segment lost 2 bases and the J segment 3 bases; nucleotides outside the gene matches: 4. Germline-derived CDR1 and CDR2 are SGHTA and FQGNSA.

The chain combines TRBV5-1 with TRBJ2-1; TRBD2 matches 13 bases. The CDR3 consists of 17 residues. V was clipped by 4 bases and J by 2 bases; unmatched bases: 6. CDR1 SGHRS and CDR2 YFSETQ come from the germline V gene. The CDR3 loop is CASSPTGTSGTYNEQFF. DNA of the CDR3: TGCGCCAGCAGCCCTACCGGGACTAGCGGGACCTACAATGAGCAGTTCTTC.

The CDR3 loop reads CASSGELGRGDTQYF. The CDR3 nucleotides are TGTGCCAGCAGCGGTGAACTGGGTAGGGGAGATACGCAGTATTTT. V usage is TRBV7-8 and J usage is TRBJ2-3, with a possible D match to TRBD1 (5 bases). Germline loops: CDR1 SGHVS, CDR2 FQNEAQ. The CDR3 runs 15 residues. Trimming removed 5 bases from V and 5 bases from J, with 17 bases in between.

This clone was seen a handful of times. The chain combines TRBV7-2 with TRBJ1-5; D is perhaps TRBD1 (6 bases). Per the germline V gene, CDR1 is SGHTA and CDR2 is FQGNSA. This CDR3 has 15 amino acids. Deletions cut 4 bases from V and 2 bases from J, with 12 bases between. The CDR3 DNA reads as TGTGCCAGCAGCTCAGGTGGGGGCCGCAATCAGCCCCAGCATTTT. This gives the protein CASSSGGGRNQPQHF.

The rearrangement uses TRBV28 and TRBJ2-7; 8 nucleotides match TRBD2. V lost 4 bases and J lost 2; bases outside the gene matches: 7. The CDR3 runs to 15 residues. Germline lookup yields CDR1 MDHEN and CDR2 SYDVKM. The CDR3 sequence: CASSSPGLGTYEQYF. In DNA form, the CDR3 reads TGTGCCAGCAGTTCACCGGGACTAGGAACCTACGAGCAGTACTTC.

This clone was detected only a few times. The J gene is TRBJ1-1, the V gene TRBV7-9; D is possibly TRBD1 (5 bases). This CDR3 region has 15 residues. The ends were cut back, 6 bases at V and 1 base at J, with 15 bases in the middle. The germline gives CDR1 SEHNR, CDR2 FQNEAQ (reference sequence). The CDR3 here is CASSSWGERNTEAFF. The DNA of the CDR3 is TGTGCCAGCAGTTCCTGGGGGGAGAGGAACACTGAAGCTTTCTTT.

The V call is TRBV7-2, the J call TRBJ2-6; possible D gene TRBD2, 6 bases. The CDR3 totals 17 residues. Germline V gene lookup returns CDR1 SGHTA and CDR2 FQGNSA. V was trimmed by 5 bases and J by 0 bases, leaving 14 bases between them. The CDR3 spells CASSQGGDLSGANVLTF. The CDR3 DNA follows: TGTGCCAGCAGCCAAGGAGGGGACCTCTCTGGGGCCAACGTCCTGACTTTC.

CDR3 in DNA: TGTGCCAGCAGCCCATCCTACGAGCAGTACTTC. Encoded protein: CASSPSYEQYF. V usage is TRBV5-6 and J usage is TRBJ2-7; no firm D call. Trimming removed 4 bases from V and 1 base from J, with 3 bases in between. Looked up from germline, CDR1 is SGHDT and CDR2 is YYEEEE. The CDR3 is 11 residues long.

The chain is built from TRBV27 and TRBJ2-7, with a tentative D call TRBD1 (5 bases). The germline CDR1 and CDR2 sequences are MNHEY and SMNVEV (reference sequence). Trimming took 10 bases from V and 3 from J, leaving 7 bases between them. This CDR3 spans 10 amino acids. CDR3 sequence (DNA): TGTGCCATCCAGGGCTACGAGCAGTACTTC. Amino acids: CAIQGYEQYF.

This clone has a single count. The chain is built from TRBV27 and TRBJ2-7; possible D gene TRBD2, 5 bases. The V end lost 2 bases, the J end lost 2 bases, and 7 bases lay between the germline ends. Germline V gene data show CDR1 as MNHEY and CDR2 as SMNVEV (reference sequence). CDR3 length: 13 residues. The CDR3 coding sequence is TGTGCCAGCAGTTTAATCGGGGCCTACGAGCAGTACTTC. Its protein is CASSLIGAYEQYF.

The chain joins TRBV7-8 to TRBJ1-3; weak D call: TRBD1 (6 bases). CDR1 and CDR2 (germline): SGHVS, FQNEAQ. V lost 5 bases, J lost 4 bases, and 15 bases lay in between. The CDR3 has 15 amino acids. CDR3 nucleotides: TGTGCCAGCAGCCAAAGTTGGGGGCTAGGAAACACCATATATTTT. It codes for CASSQSWGLGNTIYF.

This chain joins TRBV29-1 and TRBJ2-1, with TRBD2 matching 9 bases. CDR1 and CDR2 from the germline V gene are SQVTM and ANQGSEA. After removal of 3 bases from V and 4 bases from J, the junction contained 1 base not matched to a gene. CDR3 length: 13 amino acids. The CDR3 loop reads CSVDSGSYNEQFF. As DNA, the CDR3 is TGCAGCGTTGATAGCGGGAGTTACAATGAGCAGTTCTTC.

This clone appeared once. The chain is built from TRBV4-1 and TRBJ1-2, with 7 bases identical to TRBD1. With V trimmed by 1 base and J by 3 bases, 8 bases remained unmatched. This CDR3 is built from 16 residues. The germline V gene encodes CDR1 MGHRA and CDR2 YSYEKL. CDR3 protein: CASSQGLRGPDYGYTF. The CDR3 DNA is TGCGCCAGCAGCCAAGGATTGAGGGGGCCGGACTATGGCTACACCTTC.

The chain carries TRBV5-1 and TRBJ2-1; TRBD2 matches at 9 bases. The germline gives CDR1 SGHRS, CDR2 YFSETQ. J gave up 3 bases and V 4 bases, and 2 bases lay outside the gene matches. CDR3 length equals 14 residues. CDR3 bases: TGCGCCAGCAGCATTAGCGGGAGCTACAATGAGCAGTTCTTC. This encodes CASSISGSYNEQFF.

The chain couples TRBV27 to TRBJ2-7, with 8 bases lining up with TRBD1. Germline trimming cut 1 base from V and 5 bases from J; bases unmatched to any gene: 10. The germline gives CDR1 MNHEY, CDR2 SMNVEV (reference sequence). The CDR3 runs 16 residues. The CDR3 protein is CASSLYEGTGVHEQYF. The CDR3 nucleotides read TGTGCCAGCAGTTTATACGAAGGGACAGGCGTCCACGAGCAGTACTTC.

V gene TRBV28 combines with J gene TRBJ2-1; 13 bases agree with TRBD2. Germline-derived CDR1 and CDR2 are MDHEN and SYDVKM. The CDR3 is made up of 14 amino acids. Unmatched junction bases numbered 4, after V lost 7 bases and J lost 7 bases. The CDR3 protein is CASTLAGGPNEQFF. The CDR3 nucleotides read TGTGCCAGCACACTAGCGGGAGGGCCGAATGAGCAGTTCTTC.

This clone was recorded only once. V is TRBV2 and J is TRBJ2-5; D might be TRBD2 (6 bases). V lost 1 base and J 3 bases, leaving 15 bases between the germline ends. The CDR3 sequence is 16 residues long. Per the germline V gene, CDR1 is SNHLY and CDR2 is FYNNEI. For the CDR3, the DNA is TGTGCCAGCAGTGAAGTCGGGTCTAGCGTCGAAGAGACCCAGTACTTC. Protein product: CASSEVGSSVEETQYF.

The chain couples TRBV5-6 to TRBJ2-2, with TRBD1 matching 7 bases. V lost 0 bases to trimming and J lost 0 bases; unmatched junction nucleotides: 5. The CDR3 is made up of 17 amino acids. Germline assignment: CDR1 SGHDT and CDR2 YYEEEE. The CDR3 protein is CASSLDRGFANTGELFF. The DNA of the CDR3 is TGTGCCAGCAGCTTGGACAGGGGCTTCGCGAACACCGGGGAGCTGTTTTTT.

The rearrangement uses TRBV6-4 and TRBJ2-1; 9 positions agree with TRBD2. The V gene's germline CDR1 is MRHNA and CDR2 SNTAGT. The junction had 8 bases not matched to a gene; V was cut back by 3 bases and J by 8 bases. The CDR3 has 15 amino acids. The DNA of the CDR3 is TGTGCCAGCAGTGAAGTAGCGGGAGTTTCAGATGAGCAGTTCTTC. Protein product: CASSEVAGVSDEQFF.

J is TRBJ1-4 and V is TRBV5-1; tentative D call: TRBD1 (6 bases). The CDR3 consists of 18 residues. Germline CDR1 SGHRS, CDR2 YFSETQ. V shed 1 base and J shed 0 bases, with 16 bases lying between them. The CDR3 DNA reads as TGCGCCAGCAGCTTGAGCCGGCAGGGGAGAACAACTAATGAAAAACTGTTTTTT. Amino acids: CASSLSRQGRTTNEKLFF.

V and J are TRBV2 and TRBJ2-3, with D perhaps TRBD1 (6 bases). This CDR3 is built from 14 residues. Germline loops: CDR1 SNHLY, CDR2 FYNNEI. Deletions cut 1 base from V and 4 bases from J, with 9 bases between. The CDR3 DNA reads as TGTGCCAGCAGTGAAGAGGGGGTCCCAGATACGCAGTATTTT. The encoded protein is CASSEEGVPDTQYF. The whole variable domain, filled in from reference TRBV2 and TRBJ2-3, reads EPEVTQTPSHQVTQMGQEVILRCVPISNHLYFYWYRQILGQKVEFLVSFYNNEISEKSEIFDDQFSVERPDGSNFTLKIRSTKLEDSAMYFCASSEEGVPDTQYFGPGTRLTVL.

V and J are TRBV27 and TRBJ2-3; TRBD1 agrees at 10 bases. This CDR3 contains 13 residues. Germline V lookup: CDR1 MNHEY, CDR2 SMNVEV (reference sequence). The V gene end was trimmed by 3 bases and the J gene end by 7 bases; junction bases not matched to a gene: 1. The CDR3 DNA is TGTGCCAGCAGTTTGGACAGGGGGAATACGCAGTATTTT. Its protein product is CASSLDRGNTQYF.

The chain's CDR3 is CASSQQGRNAEAFF. The CDR3 DNA reads as TGCGCCAGCAGCCAACAGGGCCGCAACGCTGAAGCTTTCTTT. The J gene is TRBJ1-1, the V gene TRBV5-1, with a tentative D call TRBD1 (6 bases). Germline V gene data show CDR1 as SGHRS and CDR2 as YFSETQ. This CDR3 region has 14 residues. V lost 4 bases, J lost 6 bases, and 16 bases lay in between.

J is TRBJ2-7 and V is TRBV19; the D gene is possibly TRBD1 (5 bases). V dropped 6 bases and J dropped 3 bases, with 6 bases sitting between them. Per germline, CDR1 LNHDA and CDR2 SQIVND (reference sequence). This CDR3 comprises 11 residues. The CDR3 loop reads CASRDNYEQYF. The CDR3 DNA reads TGTGCCAGTAGGGACAACTACGAGCAGTACTTC. Looking up the rest from reference TRBV19 and TRBJ2-7 gives the full variable domain: DGGITQSPKYLFRKEGQNVTLSCEQNLNHDAMYWYRQDPGQGLRLIYYSQIVNDFQKGDIAEGYSVSREKKESFPLTVTSAQKNPTAFYLCASRDNYEQYFGPGTRLTVT.